Shown below are 21 T cell receptor beta chains from a single sample sequenced in a study of blood T cell repertoires in COVID-19. Using immunoSEQ multiplex PCR, the repertoire was profiled, and TCRdb retains in-frame clones only, with some absent. The sample comprises hundreds of thousands of clones, less than 90% of which are singletons, and roughly 8% rests with the top ten. Sequenced sample: PBMCs or T cells enriched from blood (not recorded which). The receptors originated from a woman in her fifties or sixties who had recovered from COVID-19.

V usage is TRBV27 and J usage is TRBJ1-1; D not resolved. CDR1 is MNHEY, CDR2 SMNVEV, per germline (reference sequence). V was pared by 6 bases and J by 4 bases, with 15 bases between. This CDR3 contains 14 residues. CDR3 in amino acids: CASRLEPSGTEAFF. The CDR3 DNA follows: TGTGCCAGCAGACTGGAACCGTCGGGCACTGAAGCTTTCTTT.

The chain carries TRBV29-1 and TRBJ1-2; 7 bases fit TRBD1. Germline V CDR1 and CDR2: SQVTM, ANQGSEA. Germline trimming cut 6 bases from V and 8 bases from J; bases unmatched to any gene: 6. The CDR3 contains 11 residues. The CDR3 loop is CSVNQGVGYTF. The CDR3 DNA sequence: TGCAGCGTCAACCAGGGGGTCGGCTACACCTTC.

The chain uses TRBV18 and TRBJ2-2; 8 nucleotides align to TRBD1. V gave up 2 bases and J gave up 4 bases; unmatched junction bases: 3. This CDR3 is 15 amino acids long. Germline lookup yields CDR1 KGHSH and CDR2 LQKENI. The CDR3 DNA reads as TGTGCCAGCTCACCAAAGGACAGGGCCACCGGGGAGCTGTTTTTT. Amino acid sequence: CASSPKDRATGELFF.

The V and J genes are TRBV3-1 (or the pseudogene TRBV3-2) and TRBJ2-3, with 10 positions matching TRBD1. CDR1 and CDR2 from the germline V gene are LGHDT and YNNKEL (reference sequence). V lost 6 bases to trimming and J lost 2 bases; unmatched junction nucleotides: 2. CDR3 length: 14 amino acids. This chain's CDR3 is CASRDRGLTDTQYF. The CDR3 coding sequence is TGTGCCAGCAGAGACAGGGGGCTCACAGATACGCAGTATTTT.

The rearrangement uses TRBV18 and TRBJ2-2; D unresolved. This CDR3 has 15 residues. V lost 4 bases to trimming and J lost 2 bases, with 11 bases between them. CDR1 and CDR2 (germline): KGHSH, LQKENI. As DNA, the CDR3 is TGTGCCAGCTCACTTAACAGCTTTAACACCGGGGAGCTGTTTTTT. It encodes CASSLNSFNTGELFF.

The J gene is TRBJ1-6, the V gene TRBV7-8; possibly TRBD1 for D (6 bases). V lost 2 bases, J lost 9 bases, and 17 bases lay in between. Per the germline V gene, CDR1 is SGHVS and CDR2 is FQNEAQ. The CDR3 contains 16 residues. CDR3 bases: TGTGCCAGCAGCTTACCGGGTGAGGGGGTGACTTCACCCCTCCACTTT. This translates into CASSLPGEGVTSPLHF.

The CDR3 DNA sequence: TGTGCCAGCAGTTTTGCGGGAGATAATTCACCCCTCCACTTT. Translation gives CASSFAGDNSPLHF. The rearrangement links TRBV5-6 to TRBJ1-6; D is uncertain. The V gene's germline CDR1 is SGHDT and CDR2 YYEEEE. The CDR3 is 14 residues long. With 5 bases removed from V and 5 bases from J, the gap between germline ends came to 11 bases.

V and J are TRBV24-1 and TRBJ1-6; the D is unclear. CDR3 length equals 10 residues. From germline, CDR1 is KGHDR and CDR2 SFDVKD. The germline V and J ends were trimmed by 7 bases and 15 bases, with 9 bases remaining between them. The CDR3 nucleotides are TGTGCCACCAGCCAGAACCTCCTCCACTTT. Amino acid sequence: CATSQNLLHF.

The chain is built from TRBV7-8 and TRBJ1-1; 11 bases fit TRBD1. V trimming: 5 bases; J trimming: 0 bases; junction bases outside the gene matches: 8. In germline, CDR1 is SGHVS, CDR2 FQNEAQ. The CDR3 is made up of 17 amino acids. The DNA for the CDR3 is TGTGCCAGCAGCGCCGGGACAGGGGGGAGAATGAACACTGAAGCTTTCTTT. As protein: CASSAGTGGRMNTEAFF.

The CDR3 region is CASSLTRGARGYEQYF. The CDR3, as DNA: TGTGCCAGCAGCTTAACTCGGGGGGCGAGGGGGTACGAGCAGTACTTC. The J gene is TRBJ2-7, the V gene TRBV5-6; D might be TRBD2 (7 bases). The CDR3 sequence is 16 residues long. Trimming took 2 bases from V and 4 from J, leaving 19 bases between them. Germline V gives CDR1 SGHDT, CDR2 YYEEEE.

The chain is built from TRBV5-1 and TRBJ1-1; 7 nucleotides align to TRBD1. The CDR3 covers 14 residues. Germline V gene lookup returns CDR1 SGHRS and CDR2 YFSETQ. V dropped 7 bases and J dropped 0; count of bases not matched to a gene: 6. The CDR3 protein is CASGPDRMNTEAFF. The CDR3 DNA sequence: TGCGCCAGCGGCCCGGACAGGATGAACACTGAAGCTTTCTTT.

V is TRBV28 and J is TRBJ1-6, with 7 bases fitting TRBD1. The length of the CDR3 is 14 residues. J lost 5 bases, V lost 2 bases, and 0 bases had no gene match. The germline V gene has CDR1 MDHEN and CDR2 SYDVKM. CDR3 in amino acids: CASSLGQDNSPLHF. As DNA, the CDR3 is TGTGCCAGCAGTTTAGGACAGGATAATTCACCCCTCCACTTT.

The rearrangement joins TRBV5-1 to TRBJ1-3; D might be TRBD1 (6 bases). CDR3 length: 13 amino acids. Germline-derived CDR1 and CDR2 are SGHRS and YFSETQ. Trimming took 9 bases from V and 8 from J, leaving 18 bases between them. The CDR3 spells CATKGPEGDTIYF. DNA of the CDR3: TGCGCCACCAAGGGACCCGAGGGGGACACCATATATTTT.

The V gene is TRBV24-1, the J gene TRBJ2-2, with TRBD1 matching over 7 bases. V lost 9 bases and J lost 6; bases outside the gene matches: 9. CDR1 and CDR2 (germline): KGHDR, SFDVKD. The CDR3 has 14 amino acids. The CDR3 bases are TGTGCCACCGCTGACAGGGTTGAGGCCGGGGAGCTGTTTTTT. Amino acids: CATADRVEAGELFF.

The chain joins TRBV5-5 to TRBJ1-3, with TRBD1 identical over 10 bases. This CDR3 is 13 amino acids long. Unmatched junction bases numbered 4, after V lost 5 bases and J lost 8 bases. The germline CDR1 and CDR2 sequences are SGHKS and YYEKEE (reference sequence). The CDR3 loop is CASSPDRGDTIYF. The CDR3 DNA follows: TGTGCCAGCAGTCCGGACAGGGGGGACACCATATATTTT.

This clone occurred once. The chain links TRBV30 to TRBJ1-6, with TRBD1 identical over 8 bases. V was clipped by 2 bases and J by 7 bases; unmatched bases: 1. In germline, CDR1 is GTSNPN, CDR2 SVGIG (reference sequence). This CDR3 is 13 amino acids long. The CDR3 coding sequence is TGTGCCTGGAGTACAGGGGGAAATTCACCCCTCCACTTT. Protein sequence: CAWSTGGNSPLHF. The full variable domain, completed using reference TRBV30 and TRBJ1-6, is SQTIHQWPATLVQPVGSPLSLECTVEGTSNPNLYWYRQAAGRGLQLLFYSVGIGQISSEVPQNLSASRPQDRQFILSSKKLLLSDSGFYLCAWSTGGNSPLHFGNGTRLTVT.

This chain links TRBV5-6 with TRBJ1-5, with 8 bases fitting TRBD1. CDR1 SGHDT and CDR2 YYEEEE come from the germline V gene. The V gene end was trimmed by 1 base and the J gene end by 2 bases; junction bases not matched to a gene: 5. The length of the CDR3 is 16 residues. The CDR3 protein is CASSLRAGGGNQPQHF. DNA of the CDR3: TGTGCCAGCAGCTTGAGGGCAGGGGGCGGCAATCAGCCCCAGCATTTT.

This clone was recorded once. The V call is TRBV7-8, the J call TRBJ2-5, with TRBD2 matching over 7 bases. V gave up 6 bases and J gave up 5 bases; unmatched junction bases: 15. The germline gives CDR1 SGHVS, CDR2 FQNEAQ. This CDR3 spans 16 amino acids. The CDR3 DNA reads TGTGCCAGCAGTCCCGTGCGGGGGATAGGCGGGGAGACCCAGTACTTC. Protein: CASSPVRGIGGETQYF.

The V and J genes are TRBV11-3 and TRBJ2-2, with a weak D call TRBD1 (7 bases). Looked up from germline, CDR1 is SGHNT and CDR2 is YENEEA. With 5 bases removed from V and 4 bases from J, the gap between germline ends came to 14 bases. This CDR3 comprises 15 residues. CDR3 DNA sequence: TGTGCCAGCAGCCGACAGGGAGGTGGCACCGGGGAGCTGTTTTTT. Protein: CASSRQGGGTGELFF.

This clone was seen more than once but under ten times. The V call is TRBV6-5, the J call TRBJ1-2, with 9 nucleotides matching TRBD1. V dropped 6 bases and J dropped 7; count of bases not matched to a gene: 6. This CDR3 comprises 13 residues. Germline CDR1 and CDR2: MNHEY and SVGAGI. The CDR3 spells CASRGDRVIGYTF. The CDR3 bases are TGTGCCAGCAGGGGGGACAGGGTAATTGGCTACACCTTC.

The chain recombines TRBV5-1 with TRBJ2-3; a possible D gene is TRBD1 (6 bases). CDR3 length: 14 residues. The germline CDR1 and CDR2 sequences are SGHRS and YFSETQ. The germline V and J ends were trimmed by 0 bases and 4 bases, with 9 bases remaining between them. The CDR3 reads CASSLAGGSDTQYF. CDR3 coding DNA: TGCGCCAGCAGCTTGGCTGGGGGCTCAGATACGCAGTATTTT.